The subject of this entry is one T cell receptor beta chain. Its antigen is currently unknown. With a much larger clone just one base away, this may be a read error. TCRdb reanalysed the RACE reads using MiXCR and keeps one entry per CDR3 protein. The data hold about 350,000 distinct CDR3 sequences, with around 6% observed a single time. This sample is drawn from a study of human T cells and chemical hapten exposure. Study as a whole: The study patch tested 0.01% DPC on the upper back and read results at 6 days. Chiefly women, the patients showed alopecia areata, totalis or universalis. Study findings and constraints: There was alopecia in the donors, so their immune response may differ from that of healthy people.

Time point indicated: patch test 2, 6 weeks after DPC sensitization. As for treatment: therapeutic diphenylcyclopropenone sensitization with weekly scalp DPC. Each donor was an alopecia patient between 18 and 70 years of age who qualified for DPC. This clonotype originated in a woman aged 18-30 years with alopecia areata. Some clones in this sample may be carry-over from other donors' samples. This specimen consisted of whole blood, obtained in connection with sensitization to the hapten diphenylcyclopropenone (DPC).

DNA for the CDR3: TGTGCCAGCAGCTTCCGGGACAGAGATAATTCACCCCTCCACTTT. Protein sequence: CASSFRDRDNSPLHF. V gene TRBV5-4 combines with J gene TRBJ1-6; 7 bases align to TRBD1. J lost 5 bases, V lost 2 bases, and 4 bases had no gene match. The CDR3 extends over 15 amino acids. Germline V gives CDR1 SGHNT, CDR2 YYREEE (reference sequence).